These T cell receptor beta chains were read from a single sample in a study of T-cell reconstitution after alpha-beta-depleted transplantation in children. TCRdb re-called the PCR reads with MiXCR, one entry per CDR3 protein. The sample lists 600,000 to 700,000 distinct CDR3 sequences, approximately 17% seen once, with approximately 1% in the top ten. The sequences come from PBMCs from the stem cell graft donor, collected from the stem cell graft. These receptors were collected from a human donor who donated a stem cell graft to a child with acute myeloid leukemia. Both conserved end residues are part of each CDR3. D genes are given only for firm matches. The size of a clone is reported for some rows only, either as once, few or many, or as a class for expanded clones.

cdr3_aa: CASSLALGGGLPGELFF; cdr3_nt: TGTGCCAGCAGTTTAGCCCTTGGCGGGGGATTACCCGGGGAGCTGTTTTTT; v_call: TRBV12-3/TRBV12-4; clone_size: few; d_call: TRBD2; j_call: TRBJ2-2
cdr3_aa: CCAQSPGRMNQPQHF; cdr3_nt: TGCTGTGCTCAGAGTCCGGGACGTATGAATCAGCCCCAGCATTTT; v_call: TRBV20-1; clone_size: few; d_call: -; j_call: TRBJ1-5
cdr3_aa: CATSRDMRAKNIQYF; cdr3_nt: TGTGCCACCAGCCGGGACATGAGGGCCAAAAACATTCAGTACTTC; v_call: TRBV15; clone_size: -; d_call: -; j_call: TRBJ2-4
cdr3_aa: CSAFAGFSYNEQFF; cdr3_nt: TGCAGTGCCTTTGCGGGATTCTCCTACAATGAGCAGTTCTTC; v_call: TRBV20-1; clone_size: many; d_call: -; j_call: TRBJ2-1
cdr3_aa: CASSELFGTNTEAFF; cdr3_nt: TGCGCCAGCAGTGAGTTGTTCGGGACAAACACTGAAGCTTTCTTT; v_call: TRBV10-2; clone_size: -; d_call: -; j_call: TRBJ1-1
cdr3_aa: CASSLGVGGRSNEQFF; cdr3_nt: TGTGCCAGCAGCTTAGGCGTAGGGGGCAGGAGCAATGAGCAGTTCTTC; v_call: TRBV7-2; clone_size: many; d_call: TRBD1; j_call: TRBJ2-1
cdr3_aa: CATSASTGPLDTGELFF; cdr3_nt: TGTGCCACCAGTGCGTCCACGGGACCGTTGGACACCGGGGAGCTGTTTTTT; v_call: TRBV24-1; clone_size: -; d_call: -; j_call: TRBJ2-2
cdr3_aa: CSARDPGDRGKPQHF; cdr3_nt: TGCAGTGCTAGAGATCCAGGGGACAGGGGCAAGCCCCAGCATTTT; v_call: TRBV20-1; clone_size: many; d_call: TRBD1; j_call: TRBJ1-5
cdr3_aa: CASSLGVGMETQYF; cdr3_nt: TGTGCCAGCAGCTTAGGGGTTGGGATGGAGACCCAGTACTTC; v_call: TRBV7-6; clone_size: many; d_call: -; j_call: TRBJ2-5
cdr3_aa: CSASGLGGWADDEAFF; cdr3_nt: TGCAGTGCTAGTGGGCTAGGGGGGTGGGCGGATGATGAAGCTTTCTTT; v_call: TRBV20-1; clone_size: few; d_call: -; j_call: TRBJ1-1
cdr3_aa: CASSSTPEVPNTGELFF; cdr3_nt: TGTGCCAGCAGCTCAACACCTGAGGTACCGAACACCGGGGAGCTGTTTTTT; v_call: TRBV12-3/TRBV12-4; clone_size: few; d_call: -; j_call: TRBJ2-2
cdr3_aa: CASSLKNTEGYTF; cdr3_nt: TGTGCCAGCAGCTTAAAAAACACCGAAGGCTACACCTTC; v_call: TRBV7-8; clone_size: -; d_call: -; j_call: TRBJ1-2
cdr3_aa: CASSPASGNQPQHF; cdr3_nt: TGTGCCAGCAGTCCAGCCTCGGGAAATCAGCCCCAGCATTTT; v_call: TRBV28; clone_size: -; d_call: -; j_call: TRBJ1-5
cdr3_aa: CSARGNGYNQPQHF; cdr3_nt: TGCAGTGCTCGGGGTAACGGCTACAATCAGCCCCAGCATTTT; v_call: TRBV20-1; clone_size: -; d_call: -; j_call: TRBJ1-5
cdr3_aa: CASSSGLVSLTDTQYF; cdr3_nt: TGTGCCAGCAGCTCGGGACTAGTCTCTCTGACAGATACGCAGTATTTT; v_call: TRBV11-1; clone_size: few; d_call: TRBD2; j_call: TRBJ2-3
cdr3_aa: CASSAGPRGETQYF; cdr3_nt: TGTGCCAGCAGTGCGGGGCCTCGAGGGGAGACCCAGTACTTC; v_call: TRBV6-1; clone_size: -; d_call: -; j_call: TRBJ2-5
cdr3_aa: CSAWTGDTYGYTF; cdr3_nt: TGCAGTGCTTGGACAGGCGATACCTATGGCTACACCTTC; v_call: TRBV20-1; clone_size: many; d_call: TRBD1; j_call: TRBJ1-2
cdr3_aa: CSVDPRGPSGGQFF; cdr3_nt: TGCAGCGTTGATCCTCGGGGGCCCTCTGGGGGGCAGTTCTTC; v_call: TRBV29-1; clone_size: many; d_call: -; j_call: TRBJ2-1
cdr3_aa: CASSLGGADYNEQFF; cdr3_nt: TGTGCCAGCAGTTTAGGGGGGGCGGACTACAATGAGCAGTTCTTC; v_call: TRBV12-3/TRBV12-4; clone_size: -; d_call: -; j_call: TRBJ2-1
cdr3_aa: CASSWGTGDGNTIYF; cdr3_nt: TGTGCCAGCAGCTGGGGGACAGGGGATGGAAACACCATATATTTT; v_call: TRBV5-6; clone_size: -; d_call: TRBD1; j_call: TRBJ1-3
cdr3_aa: CASSPVGGRDYEQYF; cdr3_nt: TGTGCCAGCAGCCCGGTAGGGGGACGGGACTACGAGCAGTACTTC; v_call: TRBV7-2; clone_size: -; d_call: -; j_call: TRBJ2-7
cdr3_aa: CASSFAPGLFNEQFF; cdr3_nt: TGTGCCAGCAGCTTCGCCCCCGGGCTGTTCAATGAGCAGTTCTTC; v_call: TRBV7-6; clone_size: -; d_call: -; j_call: TRBJ2-1
cdr3_aa: CASSLEGRRVKQFF; cdr3_nt: TGTGCCAGCAGCTTAGAAGGTCGGAGGGTAAAGCAGTTCTTC; v_call: TRBV7-2; clone_size: many; d_call: -; j_call: TRBJ2-1
cdr3_aa: CASSVTGAYGYTF; cdr3_nt: TGTGCCAGCAGCGTCACAGGGGCCTATGGCTACACCTTC; v_call: TRBV9; clone_size: few; d_call: TRBD1; j_call: TRBJ1-2
cdr3_aa: CASSSTGLGGEQYF; cdr3_nt: TGTGCCAGCAGCTCCACCGGCCTCGGGGGCGAGCAGTACTTC; v_call: TRBV9; clone_size: few; d_call: -; j_call: TRBJ2-7
cdr3_aa: CATSRDSGEGNQPQHF; cdr3_nt: TGTGCCACCAGCAGAGATTCAGGAGAGGGCAATCAGCCCCAGCATTTT; v_call: TRBV15; clone_size: few; d_call: -; j_call: TRBJ1-5
cdr3_aa: CASSTTGTLNEKLFF; cdr3_nt: TGTGCCAGCAGCACGACCGGGACACTTAATGAAAAACTGTTTTTT; v_call: TRBV7-2; clone_size: many; d_call: -; j_call: TRBJ1-4
cdr3_aa: CSARLPQGGTYEQYF; cdr3_nt: TGCAGTGCTAGACTCCCGCAGGGAGGTACCTACGAGCAGTACTTC; v_call: TRBV20-1; clone_size: few; d_call: -; j_call: TRBJ2-7
cdr3_aa: CSAGTQTQGGEKLFF; cdr3_nt: TGCAGTGCCGGCACTCAAACGCAGGGTGGTGAAAAACTGTTTTTT; v_call: TRBV20-1; clone_size: many; d_call: -; j_call: TRBJ1-4
cdr3_aa: CASSEPTGPGTQYF; cdr3_nt: TGTGCCAGCAGTGAACCGACAGGGCCGGGTACGCAGTATTTT; v_call: TRBV25-1; clone_size: -; d_call: TRBD1; j_call: TRBJ2-3
cdr3_aa: CSARLQGARYEQYF; cdr3_nt: TGCAGTGCTAGGCTACAGGGGGCGCGCTACGAGCAGTACTTC; v_call: TRBV20-1; clone_size: -; d_call: TRBD1; j_call: TRBJ2-7
cdr3_aa: CATSDPSGGSYEQYF; cdr3_nt: TGTGCCACCAGTGACCCTAGCGGGGGGTCCTACGAGCAGTACTTC; v_call: TRBV24-1; clone_size: -; d_call: TRBD2; j_call: TRBJ2-7
cdr3_aa: CASSSRSATQETQYF; cdr3_nt: TGTGCCAGCAGCTCCAGATCCGCGACCCAAGAGACCCAGTACTTC; v_call: TRBV9; clone_size: many; d_call: -; j_call: TRBJ2-5
cdr3_aa: CASSLVPGGTEAFF; cdr3_nt: TGTGCCAGCAGCTTAGTGCCAGGGGGCACTGAAGCTTTCTTT; v_call: TRBV7-2; clone_size: many; d_call: TRBD1; j_call: TRBJ1-1
cdr3_aa: CASGLDRGTEAFF; cdr3_nt: TGTGCTAGTGGCCTGGACAGGGGCACTGAAGCTTTCTTT; v_call: TRBV12-5; clone_size: few; d_call: TRBD1; j_call: TRBJ1-1
cdr3_aa: CSASHLPGPNIEKLFF; cdr3_nt: TGCAGTGCTAGCCACCTACCGGGACCGAACATTGAAAAACTGTTTTTT; v_call: TRBV20-1; clone_size: many; d_call: -; j_call: TRBJ1-4
cdr3_aa: CASSLYQRTGELFF; cdr3_nt: TGTGCCAGCAGCTTATACCAGCGCACCGGGGAGCTGTTTTTT; v_call: TRBV7-6; clone_size: many; d_call: -; j_call: TRBJ2-2
cdr3_aa: CSAKIAGVFNEQFF; cdr3_nt: TGCAGTGCGAAGATAGCGGGGGTATTCAATGAGCAGTTCTTC; v_call: TRBV20-1; clone_size: many; d_call: TRBD2; j_call: TRBJ2-1
cdr3_aa: CSARDPTGQNMETQYF; cdr3_nt: TGCAGTGCTAGGGACCCGACAGGGCAGAACATGGAGACCCAGTACTTC; v_call: TRBV20-1; clone_size: many; d_call: TRBD1; j_call: TRBJ2-5
cdr3_aa: CATSRDIRDRAGEQYF; cdr3_nt: TGTGCCACCAGCAGAGATATTCGGGACAGGGCTGGCGAGCAGTACTTC; v_call: TRBV15; clone_size: many; d_call: TRBD1; j_call: TRBJ2-7
cdr3_aa: CASSRRGSGANVLTF; cdr3_nt: TGTGCCAGCTCCCGGAGGGGCTCTGGGGCCAACGTCCTGACTTTC; v_call: TRBV12-3/TRBV12-4; clone_size: -; d_call: -; j_call: TRBJ2-6
cdr3_aa: CSARVKRTLHF; cdr3_nt: TGCAGTGCTAGAGTCAAGAGGACCCTCCACTTT; v_call: TRBV20-1; clone_size: many; d_call: -; j_call: TRBJ1-6
cdr3_aa: CATASGNQPQHF; cdr3_nt: TGTGCCACTGCCAGCGGAAACCAGCCCCAGCATTTT; v_call: TRBV24-1; clone_size: many; d_call: -; j_call: TRBJ1-5
cdr3_aa: CSASGGASTDTQYF; cdr3_nt: TGCAGTGCTAGCGGGGGGGCGAGCACAGATACGCAGTATTTT; v_call: TRBV20-1; clone_size: many; d_call: TRBD2; j_call: TRBJ2-3
cdr3_aa: CSAAPDYSSYNEQFF; cdr3_nt: TGCAGCGCGGCCCCCGATTACAGCTCCTACAATGAGCAGTTCTTC; v_call: TRBV29-1; clone_size: many; d_call: -; j_call: TRBJ2-1
cdr3_aa: CASSLGILRDGSNEQFF; cdr3_nt: TGTGCCAGCAGTTTAGGCATCCTCCGGGACGGGTCCAATGAGCAGTTCTTC; v_call: TRBV12-3/TRBV12-4; clone_size: few; d_call: -; j_call: TRBJ2-1
cdr3_aa: CASSLTSYSGELFF; cdr3_nt: TGTGCCAGCAGTTTGACTAGTTACTCCGGGGAGCTGTTTTTT; v_call: TRBV6-5; clone_size: few; d_call: -; j_call: TRBJ2-2
cdr3_aa: CATSDLLPGQGNYNEQFF; cdr3_nt: TGTGCCACCAGTGATCTCTTGCCAGGACAGGGGAATTACAATGAGCAGTTCTTC; v_call: TRBV24-1; clone_size: -; d_call: TRBD1; j_call: TRBJ2-1